The entry below describes one T cell receptor beta chain. Germline-derived CDR1 and CDR2 are KGHSH and LQKENI. This CDR3 region has 16 residues. J gave up 2 bases and V 3 bases, and 8 bases lay outside the gene matches. This entry belongs to a study of T-cell memory formation after mild COVID-19. One entry per CDR3 protein results from TCRdb running MiXCR on the 5' RACE reads. The sample records 150,000 to 200,000 distinct CDR3 sequences, approximately 15% being singletons. The sequence was collected from an adult woman who had mild COVID-19 (a few samples of this study predate the infection). Cell type and time point are not known. The V call is TRBV18, the J call TRBJ2-3; 7 bases map to TRBD1. The sequenced sample was PBMCs or a T cell subset sorted from them (not recorded which). CDR3 sequence: CASSPRTGGNTDTQYF. As DNA, the CDR3 is TGTGCCAGCTCACCCCGGACAGGTGGAAACACAGATACGCAGTATTTT. Combining the CDR3 with reference TRBV18 and TRBJ2-3 gives the whole variable domain NAGVMQNPRHLVRRRGQEARLRCSPMKGHSHVYWYRQLPEEGLKFMVYLQKENIIDESGMPKERFSAEFPKEGPSILRIQQVVRGDSAAYFCASSPRTGGNTDTQYFGPGTRLTVL.